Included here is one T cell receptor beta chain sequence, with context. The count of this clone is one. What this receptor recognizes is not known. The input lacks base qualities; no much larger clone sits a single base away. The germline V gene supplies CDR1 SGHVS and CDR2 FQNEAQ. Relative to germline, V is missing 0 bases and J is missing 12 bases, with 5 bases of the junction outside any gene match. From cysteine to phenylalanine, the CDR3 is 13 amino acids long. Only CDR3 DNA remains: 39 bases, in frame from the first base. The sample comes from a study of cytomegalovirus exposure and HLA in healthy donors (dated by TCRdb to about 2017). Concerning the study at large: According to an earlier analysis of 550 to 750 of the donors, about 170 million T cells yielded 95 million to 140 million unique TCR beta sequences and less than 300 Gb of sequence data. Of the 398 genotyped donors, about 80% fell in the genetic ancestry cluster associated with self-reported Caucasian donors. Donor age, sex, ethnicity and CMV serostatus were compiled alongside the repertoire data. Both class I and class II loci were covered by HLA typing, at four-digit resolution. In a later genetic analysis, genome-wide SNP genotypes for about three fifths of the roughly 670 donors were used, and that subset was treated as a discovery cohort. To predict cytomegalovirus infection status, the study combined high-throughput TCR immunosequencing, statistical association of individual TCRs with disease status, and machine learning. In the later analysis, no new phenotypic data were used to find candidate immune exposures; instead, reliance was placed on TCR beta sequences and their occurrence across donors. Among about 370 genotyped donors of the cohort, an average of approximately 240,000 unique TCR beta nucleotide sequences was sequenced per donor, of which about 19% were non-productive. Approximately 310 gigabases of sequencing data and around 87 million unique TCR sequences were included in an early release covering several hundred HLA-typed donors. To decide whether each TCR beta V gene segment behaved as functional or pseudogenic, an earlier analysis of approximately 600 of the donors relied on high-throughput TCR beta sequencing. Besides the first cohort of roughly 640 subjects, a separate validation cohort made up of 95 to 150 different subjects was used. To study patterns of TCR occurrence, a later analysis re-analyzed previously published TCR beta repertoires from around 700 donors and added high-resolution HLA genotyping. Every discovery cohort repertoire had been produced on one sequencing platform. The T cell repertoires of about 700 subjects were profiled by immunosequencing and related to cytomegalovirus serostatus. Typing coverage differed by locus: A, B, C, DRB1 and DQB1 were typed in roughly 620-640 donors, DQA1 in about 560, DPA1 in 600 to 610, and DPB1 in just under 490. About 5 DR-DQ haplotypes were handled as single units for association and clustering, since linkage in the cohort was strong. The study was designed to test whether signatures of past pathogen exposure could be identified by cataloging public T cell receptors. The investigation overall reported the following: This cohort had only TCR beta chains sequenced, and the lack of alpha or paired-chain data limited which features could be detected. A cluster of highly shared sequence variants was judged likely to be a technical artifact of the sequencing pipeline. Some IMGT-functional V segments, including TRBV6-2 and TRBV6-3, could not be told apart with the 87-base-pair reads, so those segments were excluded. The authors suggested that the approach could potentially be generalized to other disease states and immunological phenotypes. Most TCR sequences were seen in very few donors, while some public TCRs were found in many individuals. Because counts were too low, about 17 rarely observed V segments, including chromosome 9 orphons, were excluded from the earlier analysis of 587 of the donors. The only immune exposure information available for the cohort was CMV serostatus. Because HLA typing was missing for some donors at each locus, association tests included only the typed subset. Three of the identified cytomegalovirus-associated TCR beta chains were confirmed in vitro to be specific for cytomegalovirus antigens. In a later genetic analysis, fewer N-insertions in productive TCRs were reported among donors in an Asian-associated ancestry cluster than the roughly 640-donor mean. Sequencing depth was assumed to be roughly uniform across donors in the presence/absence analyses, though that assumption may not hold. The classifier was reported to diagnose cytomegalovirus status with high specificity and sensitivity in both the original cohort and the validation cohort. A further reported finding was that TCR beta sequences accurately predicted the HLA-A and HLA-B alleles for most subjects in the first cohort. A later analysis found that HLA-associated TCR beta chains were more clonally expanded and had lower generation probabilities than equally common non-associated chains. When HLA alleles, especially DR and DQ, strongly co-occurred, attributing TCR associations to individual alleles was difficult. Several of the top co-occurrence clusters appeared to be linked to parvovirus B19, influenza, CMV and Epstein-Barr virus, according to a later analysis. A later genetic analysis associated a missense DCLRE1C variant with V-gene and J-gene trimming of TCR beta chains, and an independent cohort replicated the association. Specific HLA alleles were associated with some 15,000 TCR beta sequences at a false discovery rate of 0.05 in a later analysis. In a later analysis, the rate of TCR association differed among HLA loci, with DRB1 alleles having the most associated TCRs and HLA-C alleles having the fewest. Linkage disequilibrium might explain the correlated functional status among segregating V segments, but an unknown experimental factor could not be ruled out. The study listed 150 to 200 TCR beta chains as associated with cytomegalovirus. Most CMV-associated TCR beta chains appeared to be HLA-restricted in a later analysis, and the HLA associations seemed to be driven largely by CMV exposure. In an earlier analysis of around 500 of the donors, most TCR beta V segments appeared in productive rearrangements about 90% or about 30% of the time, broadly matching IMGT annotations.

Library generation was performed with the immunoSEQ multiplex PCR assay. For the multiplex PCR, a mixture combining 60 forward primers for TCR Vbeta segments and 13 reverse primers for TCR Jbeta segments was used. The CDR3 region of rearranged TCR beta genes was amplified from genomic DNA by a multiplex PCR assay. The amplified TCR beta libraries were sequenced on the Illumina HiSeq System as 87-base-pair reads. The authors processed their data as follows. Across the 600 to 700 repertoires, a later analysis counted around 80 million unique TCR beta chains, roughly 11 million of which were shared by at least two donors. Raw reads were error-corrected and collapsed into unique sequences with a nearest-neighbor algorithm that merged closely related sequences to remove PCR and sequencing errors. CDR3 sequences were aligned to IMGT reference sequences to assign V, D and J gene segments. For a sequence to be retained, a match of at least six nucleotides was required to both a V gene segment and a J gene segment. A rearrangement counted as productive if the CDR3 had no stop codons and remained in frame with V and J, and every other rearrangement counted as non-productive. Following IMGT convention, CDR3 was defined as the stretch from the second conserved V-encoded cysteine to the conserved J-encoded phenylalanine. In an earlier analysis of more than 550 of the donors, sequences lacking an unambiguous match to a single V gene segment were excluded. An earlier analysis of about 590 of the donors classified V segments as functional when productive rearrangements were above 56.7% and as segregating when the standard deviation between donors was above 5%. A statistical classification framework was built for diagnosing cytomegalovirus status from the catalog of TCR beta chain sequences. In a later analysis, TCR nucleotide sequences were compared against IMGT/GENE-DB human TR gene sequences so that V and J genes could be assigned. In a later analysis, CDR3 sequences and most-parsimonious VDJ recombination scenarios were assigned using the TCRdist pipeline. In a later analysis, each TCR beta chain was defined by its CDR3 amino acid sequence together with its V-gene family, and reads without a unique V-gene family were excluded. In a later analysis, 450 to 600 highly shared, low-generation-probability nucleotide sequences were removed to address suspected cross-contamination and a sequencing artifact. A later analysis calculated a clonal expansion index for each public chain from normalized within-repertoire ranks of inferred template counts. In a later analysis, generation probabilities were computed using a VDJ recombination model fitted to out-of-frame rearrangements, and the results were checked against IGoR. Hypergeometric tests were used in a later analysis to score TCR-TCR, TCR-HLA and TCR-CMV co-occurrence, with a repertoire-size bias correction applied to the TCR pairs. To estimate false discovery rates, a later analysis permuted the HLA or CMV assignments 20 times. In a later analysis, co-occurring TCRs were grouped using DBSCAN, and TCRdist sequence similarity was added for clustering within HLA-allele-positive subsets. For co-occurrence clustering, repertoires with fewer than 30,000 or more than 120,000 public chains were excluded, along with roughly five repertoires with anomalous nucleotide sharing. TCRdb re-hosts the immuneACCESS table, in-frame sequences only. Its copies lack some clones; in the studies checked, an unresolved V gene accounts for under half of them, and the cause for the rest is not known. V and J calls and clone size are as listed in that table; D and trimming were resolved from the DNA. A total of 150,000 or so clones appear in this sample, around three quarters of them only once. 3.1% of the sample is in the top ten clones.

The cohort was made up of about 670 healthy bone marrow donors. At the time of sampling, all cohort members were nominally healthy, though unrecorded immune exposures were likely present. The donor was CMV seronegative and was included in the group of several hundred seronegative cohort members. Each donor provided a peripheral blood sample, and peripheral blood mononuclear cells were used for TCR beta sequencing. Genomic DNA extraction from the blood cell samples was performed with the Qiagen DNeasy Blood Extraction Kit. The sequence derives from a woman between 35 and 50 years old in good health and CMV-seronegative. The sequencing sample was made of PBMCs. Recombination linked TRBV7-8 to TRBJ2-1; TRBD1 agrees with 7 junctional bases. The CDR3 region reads CASSLALDRLQFF. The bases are TGTGCCAGCAGCTTAGCCTTGGACAGGTTGCAGTTCTTC. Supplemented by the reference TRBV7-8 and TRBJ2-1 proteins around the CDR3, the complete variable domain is GAGVSQSPRYKVAKRGQDVALRCDPISGHVSLFWYQQALGQGPEFLTYFQNEAQLDKSGLPSDRFFAERPEGSVSTLKIQRTQQEDSAVYLCASSLALDRLQFFGPGTRLTVL.